These 2 T cell receptor beta chains share one sample of origin, sequenced in a study of molecular identifiers for immune sequencing clone quantification. MiXCR, applied by TCRdb to the PCR reads, yields one record per CDR3 protein. Among about 640,000 distinct CDR3 sequences listed, less than 20% were seen once. The sequenced sample consisted of naive CD8+ T cells from blood, with Jurkat cell RNA spiked in. As for subset: FACS-sorted CD8+CD4-CCR7+CD45RA+ naive T cells. These receptors were taken from a human donor in good health. Some libraries in this study had Jurkat cell RNA spiked in.

This clonotype was seen repeatedly, ten times or more. J is TRBJ1-5 and V is TRBV27; TRBD1 is a possible D gene (5 bases). Trimming took 3 bases from V and 9 from J, leaving 12 bases between them. Germline V lookup: CDR1 MNHEY, CDR2 SMNVEV (reference sequence). The CDR3 is 13 residues long. The CDR3 loop is CASSLRGPGPQHF. The CDR3 DNA sequence: TGTGCCAGCAGTTTGCGGGGCCCGGGGCCCCAGCATTTT.

This clonotype was observed many times. The genes are TRBV28 and TRBJ2-7; D gene ambiguous. The CDR3 length is 15 residues. The V end lost 5 bases, the J end lost 2 bases, and 16 bases lay between the germline ends. The germline CDR1 and CDR2 sequences are MDHEN and SYDVKM. This CDR3 is CASSPGPEYPYEQYF. The CDR3 DNA is TGTGCCAGCAGTCCCGGACCAGAGTACCCCTACGAGCAGTACTTC.